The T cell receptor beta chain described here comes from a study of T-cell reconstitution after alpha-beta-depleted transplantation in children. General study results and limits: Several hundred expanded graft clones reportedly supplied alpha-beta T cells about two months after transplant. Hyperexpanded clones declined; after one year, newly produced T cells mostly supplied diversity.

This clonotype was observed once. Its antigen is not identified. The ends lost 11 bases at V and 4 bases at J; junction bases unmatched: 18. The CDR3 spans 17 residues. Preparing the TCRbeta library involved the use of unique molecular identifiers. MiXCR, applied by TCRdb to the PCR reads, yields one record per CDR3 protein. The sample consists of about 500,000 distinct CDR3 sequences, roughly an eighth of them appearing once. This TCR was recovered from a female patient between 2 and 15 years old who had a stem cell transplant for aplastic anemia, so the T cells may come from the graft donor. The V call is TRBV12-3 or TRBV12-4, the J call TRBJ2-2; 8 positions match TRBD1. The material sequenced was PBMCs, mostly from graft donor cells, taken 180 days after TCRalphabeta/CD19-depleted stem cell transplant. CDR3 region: CAFSCFGQGRGTGELFF. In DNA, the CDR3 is TGTGCCTTCAGTTGCTTCGGACAGGGCCGGGGCACCGGGGAGCTGTTTTTT.